These 5 T cell receptor beta chains originate from one sample sequenced in a study of blood T cell repertoires in COVID-19. Clones were read by immunoSEQ multiplex PCR, and TCRdb kept only the in-frame ones, dropping some. The sample carries around 430,000 clones, approximately 87% recorded once. Sequenced material: PBMCs or T cells enriched from blood (not recorded which). These receptors all stem from a woman aged 45 to 65 who had recovered from COVID-19.

This clone was seen more than once but under ten times. This rearrangement joins TRBV14 to TRBJ1-2; D possibly corresponds to TRBD1 (6 bases). Trimming removed 5 bases from V and 6 bases from J, with 10 bases in between. The CDR3 spans 12 residues. Germline loops: CDR1 SGHDN, CDR2 FVKESK. CDR3 bases: TGTGCCAGCAGCAAAAGACAGGATGGCTACACCTTC. This sequence encodes CASSKRQDGYTF.

The CDR3 spells CSASARIQGRNQPQHF. For the CDR3, the DNA is TGCAGTGCTAGTGCCCGAATACAGGGCCGCAATCAGCCCCAGCATTTT. The chain uses TRBV20-1 and TRBJ1-5, with D possibly being TRBD1 (6 bases). The germline V gene has CDR1 DFQATT and CDR2 SNEGSKA (reference sequence). The CDR3 is made up of 16 amino acids. Trimming left V 3 bases short and J 2 bases short, with 17 bases between.

The V and J genes are TRBV9 and TRBJ2-7; D is unclear. The germline CDR1 and CDR2 sequences are SGDLS and YYNGEE. The CDR3 length is 15 residues. The germline V and J ends were trimmed by 0 bases and 1 base, with 11 bases remaining between them. CDR3 residues: CASSVVPDNSYEQYF. The DNA of the CDR3 is TGTGCCAGCAGCGTAGTTCCTGACAATTCCTACGAGCAGTACTTC.

The rearrangement links TRBV5-6 to TRBJ1-2; 9 positions agree with TRBD1. The length of the CDR3 is 17 residues. The germline gives CDR1 SGHDT, CDR2 YYEEEE. The V and J ends lost 0 bases and 4 bases, in that order; junction bases with no gene match: 10. Here the CDR3 DNA reads TGTGCCAGCAGCTTGGGTACAGGGGGCAACTCCGTCTATGGCTACACCTTC. Its translation: CASSLGTGGNSVYGYTF.

The chain joins TRBV12-3 or TRBV12-4 to TRBJ2-1, with a tentative D call TRBD1 (5 bases). The CDR3 spans 13 residues. V lost 1 base and J 8 bases, leaving 9 bases between the germline ends. Written as DNA, the CDR3 is TGTGCCAGCAGTTTAGTTCCCAGGGATGAGCAGTTCTTC. Its protein is CASSLVPRDEQFF.